This T cell receptor (beta chain) was observed in a study of blood T cell repertoires in COVID-19. The protocol was immunoSEQ multiplex PCR, while the TCRdb copy is restricted to in-frame clones and leaves out a portion. The sample shows some 40,000 clones, approximately 85% of them seen only once. Losses at the gene ends were 0 bases for V and 8 bases for J; bases not matched to a gene: 10. CDR3 size: 18 residues. Germline V CDR1 and CDR2: SGDLS, YYNGEE. This clonotype was sampled from an elderly woman with acute or convalescent COVID-19. The chain employs TRBV9 and TRBJ2-1, with 14 bases fitting TRBD2. The specimen was peripheral blood. CDR3 sequence reads: CASSVATGLAGGRDEQFF. Written as DNA, the CDR3 is TGTGCCAGCAGCGTAGCTACTGGACTAGCGGGAGGAAGGGATGAGCAGTTCTTC.